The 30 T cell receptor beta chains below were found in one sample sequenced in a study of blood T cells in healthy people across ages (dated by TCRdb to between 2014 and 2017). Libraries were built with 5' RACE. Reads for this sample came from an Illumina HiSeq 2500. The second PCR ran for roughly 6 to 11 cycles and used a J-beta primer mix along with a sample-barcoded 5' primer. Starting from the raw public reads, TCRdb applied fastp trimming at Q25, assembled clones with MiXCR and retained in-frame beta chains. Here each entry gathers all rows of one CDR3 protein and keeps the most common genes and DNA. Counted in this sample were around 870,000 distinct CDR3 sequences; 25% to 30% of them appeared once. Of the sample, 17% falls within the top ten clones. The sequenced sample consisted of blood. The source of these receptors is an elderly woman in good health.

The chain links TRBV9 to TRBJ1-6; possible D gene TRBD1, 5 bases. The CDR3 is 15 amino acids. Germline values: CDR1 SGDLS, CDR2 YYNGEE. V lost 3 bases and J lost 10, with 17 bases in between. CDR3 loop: CASSASGTKGSPLHF. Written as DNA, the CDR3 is TGTGCCAGCAGCGCCTCCGGGACCAAGGGATCACCCCTCCACTTT.

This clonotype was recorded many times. CDR3 nucleotides: TGTGCCAGCGCCTTAGGGACAGCCAGAGCCAAAAACATTCAGTACTTC. This translates into CASALGTARAKNIQYF. This rearrangement joins TRBV28 to TRBJ2-4; TRBD1 agrees at 7 bases. The CDR3 sequence is 16 residues long. V was pared by 8 bases and J by 0 bases, with 10 bases of the junction left unmatched. From germline, CDR1 is MDHEN and CDR2 SYDVKM.

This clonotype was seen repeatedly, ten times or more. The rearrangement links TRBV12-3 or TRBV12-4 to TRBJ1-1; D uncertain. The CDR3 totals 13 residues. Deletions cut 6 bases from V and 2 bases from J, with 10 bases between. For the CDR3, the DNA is TGTGCCAGCAGCTTCGGCTCCAACACTGAAGCTTTCTTT. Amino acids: CASSFGSNTEAFF.

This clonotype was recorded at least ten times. The CDR3 loop reads CASSYSWIAGGLDTQYF. CDR3 nucleotides: TGTGCCAGCAGTTACTCGTGGATAGCGGGGGGTCTAGATACGCAGTATTTT. The chain employs TRBV6-2 or TRBV6-3 and TRBJ2-3; TRBD2 agrees at 10 bases. Germline V gene lookup returns CDR1 MNHEY and CDR2 SVGEGT. J was trimmed by 5 bases and V by 0 bases; bases with no gene match: 8. The CDR3 covers 17 residues.

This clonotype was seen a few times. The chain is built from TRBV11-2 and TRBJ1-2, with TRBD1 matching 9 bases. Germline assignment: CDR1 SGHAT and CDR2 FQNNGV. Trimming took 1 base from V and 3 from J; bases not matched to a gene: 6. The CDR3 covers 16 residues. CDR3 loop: CASSLAATGGHYGYTF. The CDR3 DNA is TGTGCCAGCAGCTTAGCCGCGACAGGGGGGCACTATGGCTACACCTTC. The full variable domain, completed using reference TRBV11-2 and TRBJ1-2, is EAGVAQSPRYKIIEKRQSVAFWCNPISGHATLYWYQQILGQGPKLLIQFQNNGVVDDSQLPKDRFSAERLKGVDSTLKIQPAKLEDSAVYLCASSLAATGGHYGYTFGSGTRLTVV.

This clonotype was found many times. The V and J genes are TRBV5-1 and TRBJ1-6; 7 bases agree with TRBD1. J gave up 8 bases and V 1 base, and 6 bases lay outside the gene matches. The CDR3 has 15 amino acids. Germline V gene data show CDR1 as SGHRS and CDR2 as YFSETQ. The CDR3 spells CASSLIGRGDSPLHF. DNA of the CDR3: TGCGCCAGCAGCTTGATAGGCAGGGGGGATTCACCCCTCCACTTT.

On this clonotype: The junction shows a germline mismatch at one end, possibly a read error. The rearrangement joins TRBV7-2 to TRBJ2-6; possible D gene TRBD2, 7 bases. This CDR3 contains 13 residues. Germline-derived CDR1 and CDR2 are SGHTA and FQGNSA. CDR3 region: CAAAGAGANVRTF. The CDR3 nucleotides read TGTGCCGCGGCGGGGGCTGGGGCCAACGTCCGGACTTTC.

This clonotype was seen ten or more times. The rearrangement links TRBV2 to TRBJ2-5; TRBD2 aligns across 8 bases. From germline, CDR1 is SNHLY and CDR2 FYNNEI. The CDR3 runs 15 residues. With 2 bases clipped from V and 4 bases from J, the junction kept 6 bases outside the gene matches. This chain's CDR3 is CASSERSGGSETQYF. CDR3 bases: TGTGCCAGCAGTGAACGGTCGGGGGGGTCAGAGACCCAGTACTTC.

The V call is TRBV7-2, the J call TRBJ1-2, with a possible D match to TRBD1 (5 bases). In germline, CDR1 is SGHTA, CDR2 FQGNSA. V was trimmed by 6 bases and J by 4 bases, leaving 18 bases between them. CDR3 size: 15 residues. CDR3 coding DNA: TGTGCCAGCAGTCGCCCCCCGGCAGGGTCCTATGGCTACACCTTC. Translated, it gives CASSRPPAGSYGYTF.

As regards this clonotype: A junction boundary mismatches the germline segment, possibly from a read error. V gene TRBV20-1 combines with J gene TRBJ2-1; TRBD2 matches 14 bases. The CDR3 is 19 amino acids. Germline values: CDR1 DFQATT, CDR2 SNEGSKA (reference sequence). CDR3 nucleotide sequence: TGCAGTGCTAGAGGGCAGCCGACTAGCGGGGGGGCCCTCTACAATGGGCAGTTCTTC. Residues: CSARGQPTSGGALYNGQFF.

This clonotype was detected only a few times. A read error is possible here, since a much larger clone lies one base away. The CDR3 DNA is TGCGGCGTGGCTCGGGCAGGGACAGGAGGCTACACCTTC. It is translated as CGVARAGTGGYTF. The chain carries TRBV29-1 and TRBJ1-2; 8 bases are a match to TRBD1. Germline values: CDR1 SQVTM, CDR2 ANQGSEA. This CDR3 has 13 residues.

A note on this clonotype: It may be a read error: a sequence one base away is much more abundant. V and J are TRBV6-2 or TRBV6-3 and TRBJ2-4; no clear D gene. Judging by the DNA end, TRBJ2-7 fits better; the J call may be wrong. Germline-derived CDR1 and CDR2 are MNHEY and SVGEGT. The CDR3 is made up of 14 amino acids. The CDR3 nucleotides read TGTGCCAGCAGTTACTGGCAAAGCTCCTGCGAGCAGTACTTC. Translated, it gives CASSYWQSSCEQYF.

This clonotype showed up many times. This chain's CDR3 is CASKDFPYEQYF. The CDR3 coding sequence is TGTGCCAGCAAGGACTTCCCCTACGAGCAGTACTTC. This chain joins TRBV6-1 and TRBJ2-7; a possible D gene is TRBD2 (5 bases). The V and J ends lost 7 bases and 2 bases respectively, with 9 bases between them. The germline V gene has CDR1 MNHNS and CDR2 SASEGT. CDR3 length: 12 residues.

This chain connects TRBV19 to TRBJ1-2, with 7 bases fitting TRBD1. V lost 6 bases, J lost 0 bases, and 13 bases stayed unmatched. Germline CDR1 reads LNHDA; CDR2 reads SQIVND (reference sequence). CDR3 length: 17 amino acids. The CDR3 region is CASRFPSSQGTNYGYTF. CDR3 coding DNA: TGTGCCAGTAGATTCCCTTCGTCACAGGGGACTAACTATGGCTACACCTTC.

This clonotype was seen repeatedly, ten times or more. The chain's CDR3 is CATSRGGTRGGQNEQFF. CDR3 sequence (DNA): TGTGCCACCAGCAGAGGAGGGACGCGGGGGGGCCAGAATGAGCAGTTCTTC. This sequence joins TRBV15 and TRBJ2-1, with 9 bases fitting TRBD2. There are 17 residues in the CDR3. In germline, CDR1 is LNHNV, CDR2 YYDKDF (reference sequence). Germline trimming cut 1 base from V and 7 bases from J; bases unmatched to any gene: 11.

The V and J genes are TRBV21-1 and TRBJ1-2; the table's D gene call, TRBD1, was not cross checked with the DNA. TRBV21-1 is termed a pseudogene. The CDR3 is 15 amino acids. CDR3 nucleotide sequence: TGTGCCAGCAGCACTCACAGGGTTTTCATGTATGGCTACACCTTC. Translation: CASSTHRVFMYGYTF.

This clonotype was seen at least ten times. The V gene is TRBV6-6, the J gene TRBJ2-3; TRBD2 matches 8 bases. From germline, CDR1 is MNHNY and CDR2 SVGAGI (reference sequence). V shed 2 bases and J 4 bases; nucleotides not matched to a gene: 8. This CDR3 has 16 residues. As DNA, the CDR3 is TGTGCCAGCAGTTACCGAGCGGGGGTTGGATCAGATACGCAGTATTTT. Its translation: CASSYRAGVGSDTQYF.

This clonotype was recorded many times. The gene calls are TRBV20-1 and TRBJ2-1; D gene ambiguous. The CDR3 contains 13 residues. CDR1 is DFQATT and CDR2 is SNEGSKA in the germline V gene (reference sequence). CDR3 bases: TGCAGCCCCGGTCGCCCGACCTACAATGAGCAGTTCTTC. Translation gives CSPGRPTYNEQFF.

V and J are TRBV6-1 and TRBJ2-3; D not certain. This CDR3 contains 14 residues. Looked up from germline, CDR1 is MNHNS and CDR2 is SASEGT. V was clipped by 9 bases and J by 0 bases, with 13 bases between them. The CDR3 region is CASTTTSSTDTQYF. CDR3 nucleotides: TGTGCCAGTACAACAACCTCTAGCACAGATACGCAGTATTTT.

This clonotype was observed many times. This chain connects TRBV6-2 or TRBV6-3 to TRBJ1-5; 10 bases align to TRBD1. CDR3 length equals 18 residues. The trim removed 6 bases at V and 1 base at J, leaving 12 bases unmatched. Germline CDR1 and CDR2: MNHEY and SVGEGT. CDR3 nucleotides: TGTGCCAGCAGCCCCGGGACAGGGGTATTCGTGAGCAATCAGCCCCAGCATTTT. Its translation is CASSPGTGVFVSNQPQHF.

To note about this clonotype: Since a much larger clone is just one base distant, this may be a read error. The CDR3 protein is CASSLLPGGAETQYF. Written as DNA, the CDR3 is TGTGCCAGCAGCCTCCTACCCGGGGGCGCGGAGACCCAGTACTTC. The chain combines TRBV7-6 with TRBJ2-5; D tentatively fits TRBD1 or TRBD2 (6 bases each). The CDR3 totals 15 residues. Looked up from germline, CDR1 is SGHVS and CDR2 is FNYEAQ. Between the trimmed V and J ends, which lost 5 bases and 5 bases, there was a span of 18 bases.

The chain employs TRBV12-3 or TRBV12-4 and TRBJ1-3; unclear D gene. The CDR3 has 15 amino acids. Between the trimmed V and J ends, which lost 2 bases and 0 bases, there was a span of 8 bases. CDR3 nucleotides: TGTGCCAGCAGTTTATACTCCGCCTCTGGAAACACCATATATTTT. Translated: CASSLYSASGNTIYF.

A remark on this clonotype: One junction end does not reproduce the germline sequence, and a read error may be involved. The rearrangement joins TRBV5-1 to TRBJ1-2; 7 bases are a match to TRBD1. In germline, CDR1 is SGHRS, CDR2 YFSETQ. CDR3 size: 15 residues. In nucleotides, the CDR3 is TGCGCCAGCAGCTTACAGGGGACTCTCAACTATGGCTGCACCTTC. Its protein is CASSLQGTLNYGCTF.

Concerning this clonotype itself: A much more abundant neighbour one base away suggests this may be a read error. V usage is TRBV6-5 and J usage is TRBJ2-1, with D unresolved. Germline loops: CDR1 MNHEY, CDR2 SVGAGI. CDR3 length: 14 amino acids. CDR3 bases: TGTACCAGCAGCAAAAGTGGCTACTACAATGAGCAGTTCTTC. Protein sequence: CTSSKSGYYNEQFF.

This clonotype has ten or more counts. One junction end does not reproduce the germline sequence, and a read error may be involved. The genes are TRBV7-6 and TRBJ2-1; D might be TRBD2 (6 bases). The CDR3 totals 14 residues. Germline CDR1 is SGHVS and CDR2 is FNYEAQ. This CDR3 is CASSLGTSYDEQFF. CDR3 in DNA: TGTGCCAGCAGCTTAGGTACTAGCTACGATGAGCAGTTCTTC.

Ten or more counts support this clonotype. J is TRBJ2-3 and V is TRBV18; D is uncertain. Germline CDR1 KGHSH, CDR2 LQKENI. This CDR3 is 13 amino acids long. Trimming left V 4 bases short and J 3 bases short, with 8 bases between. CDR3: CASSRQHTDTQYF. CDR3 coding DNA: TGTGCCAGCTCACGGCAGCATACAGATACGCAGTATTTT.

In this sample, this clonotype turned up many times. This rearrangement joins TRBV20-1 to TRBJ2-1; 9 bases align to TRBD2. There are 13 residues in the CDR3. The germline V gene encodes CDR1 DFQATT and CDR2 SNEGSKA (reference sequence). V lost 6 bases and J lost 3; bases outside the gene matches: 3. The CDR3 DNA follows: TGCAGTGCCGTAGCGGGGGACTACAATGAGCAGTTCTTC. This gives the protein CSAVAGDYNEQFF.

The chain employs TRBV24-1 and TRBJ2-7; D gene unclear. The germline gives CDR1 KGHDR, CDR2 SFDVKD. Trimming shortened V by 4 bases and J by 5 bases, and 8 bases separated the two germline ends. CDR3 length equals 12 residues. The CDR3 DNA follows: TGTGCCACCAGTGAATTTTTGGACGAGCAGTACTTC. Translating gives CATSEFLDEQYF.

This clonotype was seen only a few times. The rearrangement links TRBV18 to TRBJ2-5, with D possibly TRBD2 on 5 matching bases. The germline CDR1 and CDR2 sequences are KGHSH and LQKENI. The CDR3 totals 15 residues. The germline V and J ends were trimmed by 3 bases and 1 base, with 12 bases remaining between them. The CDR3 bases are TGTGCCAGCTCACCGCTCCGGGGAGCCCAAGAGACCCAGTACTTC. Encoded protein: CASSPLRGAQETQYF.

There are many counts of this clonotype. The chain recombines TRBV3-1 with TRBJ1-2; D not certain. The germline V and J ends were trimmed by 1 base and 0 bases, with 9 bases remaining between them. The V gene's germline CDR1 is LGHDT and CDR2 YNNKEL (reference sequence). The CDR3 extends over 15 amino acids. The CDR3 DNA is TGTGCCAGCAGCCAAGGGCAGCATCCTAACTATGGCTACACCTTC. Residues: CASSQGQHPNYGYTF.